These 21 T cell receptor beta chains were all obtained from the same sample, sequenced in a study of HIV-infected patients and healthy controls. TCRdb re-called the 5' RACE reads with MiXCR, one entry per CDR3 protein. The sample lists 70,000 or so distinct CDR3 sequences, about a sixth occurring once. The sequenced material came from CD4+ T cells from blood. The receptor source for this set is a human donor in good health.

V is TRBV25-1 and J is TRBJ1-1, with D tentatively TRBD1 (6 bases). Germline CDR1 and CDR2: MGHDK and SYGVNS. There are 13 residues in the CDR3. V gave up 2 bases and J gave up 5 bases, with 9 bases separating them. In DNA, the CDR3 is TGTGCCAGCAGTGAAGGGGGCCGGACTGAAGCTTTCTTT. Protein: CASSEGGRTEAFF. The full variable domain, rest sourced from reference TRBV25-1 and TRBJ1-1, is EADIYQTPRYLVIGTGKKITLECSQTMGHDKMYWYQQDPGMELHLIHYSYGVNSTEKGDLSSESTVSRIRTEHFPLTLESARPSHTSQYLCASSEGGRTEAFFGQGTRLTVV.

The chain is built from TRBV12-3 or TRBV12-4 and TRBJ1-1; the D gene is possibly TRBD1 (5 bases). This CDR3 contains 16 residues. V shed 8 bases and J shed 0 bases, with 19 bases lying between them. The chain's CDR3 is CASGSGTAGLNTEAFF. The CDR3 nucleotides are TGTGCCAGCGGCTCCGGGACTGCTGGGTTGAACACTGAAGCTTTCTTT.

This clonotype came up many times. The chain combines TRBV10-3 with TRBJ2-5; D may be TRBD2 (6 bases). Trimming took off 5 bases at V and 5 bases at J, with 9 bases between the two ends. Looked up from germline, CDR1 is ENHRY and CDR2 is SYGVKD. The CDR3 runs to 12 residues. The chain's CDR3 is CAISRGLETQYF. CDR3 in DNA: TGTGCCATCAGTCGGGGGTTGGAGACCCAGTACTTC.

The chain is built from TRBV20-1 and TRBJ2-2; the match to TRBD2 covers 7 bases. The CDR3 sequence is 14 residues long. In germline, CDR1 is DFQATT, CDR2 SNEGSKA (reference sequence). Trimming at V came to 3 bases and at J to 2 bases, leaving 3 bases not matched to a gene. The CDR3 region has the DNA TGCAGTGCTAGGGGGACTATCAACACCGGGGAGCTGTTTTTT. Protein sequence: CSARGTINTGELFF.

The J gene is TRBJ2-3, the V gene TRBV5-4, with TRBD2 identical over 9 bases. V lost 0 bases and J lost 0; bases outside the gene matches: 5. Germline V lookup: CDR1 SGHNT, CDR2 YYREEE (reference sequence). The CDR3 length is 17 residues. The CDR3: CASSLGIAGASTDTQYF. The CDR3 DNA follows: TGTGCCAGCAGCTTGGGAATAGCGGGGGCTAGCACAGATACGCAGTATTTT.

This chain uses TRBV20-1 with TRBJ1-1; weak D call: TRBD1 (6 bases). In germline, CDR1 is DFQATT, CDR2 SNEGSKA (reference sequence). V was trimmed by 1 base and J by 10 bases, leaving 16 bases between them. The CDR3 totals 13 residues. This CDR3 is CSARAGGGGRAFF. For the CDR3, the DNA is TGCAGTGCTAGAGCAGGAGGGGGGGGTAGAGCTTTCTTT.

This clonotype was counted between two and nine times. CDR3 sequence (DNA): TGTGCCAGCAGTTACGGACAGGCGCTAAATGGCTACACCTTC. Translating gives CASSYGQALNGYTF. This chain joins TRBV6-2 or TRBV6-3 and TRBJ1-2; 7 nucleotides line up with TRBD1. The CDR3 contains 14 residues. V was clipped by 2 bases and J by 6 bases; unmatched bases: 6. Germline CDR1 is MNHEY and CDR2 is SVGEGT.

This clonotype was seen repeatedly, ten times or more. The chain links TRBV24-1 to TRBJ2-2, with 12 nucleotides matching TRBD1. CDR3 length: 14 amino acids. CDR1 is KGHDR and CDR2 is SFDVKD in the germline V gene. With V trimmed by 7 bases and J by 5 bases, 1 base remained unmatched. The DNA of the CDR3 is TGTGCCACCAGGGGACAGGGGGCAACCGGGGAGCTGTTTTTT. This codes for CATRGQGATGELFF.

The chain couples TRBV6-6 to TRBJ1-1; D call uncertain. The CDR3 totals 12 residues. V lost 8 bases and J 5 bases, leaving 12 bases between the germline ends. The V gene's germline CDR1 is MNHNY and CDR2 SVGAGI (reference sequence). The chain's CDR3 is CASRPSETEAFF. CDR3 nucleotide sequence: TGTGCCAGCCGGCCTAGCGAGACTGAAGCTTTCTTT.

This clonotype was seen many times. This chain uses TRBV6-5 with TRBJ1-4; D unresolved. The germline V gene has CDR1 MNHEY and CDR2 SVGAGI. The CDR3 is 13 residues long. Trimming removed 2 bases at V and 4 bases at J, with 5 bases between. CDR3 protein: CASSYTLNEKLFF. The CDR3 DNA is TGTGCCAGCAGTTACACCCTTAATGAAAAACTGTTTTTT.

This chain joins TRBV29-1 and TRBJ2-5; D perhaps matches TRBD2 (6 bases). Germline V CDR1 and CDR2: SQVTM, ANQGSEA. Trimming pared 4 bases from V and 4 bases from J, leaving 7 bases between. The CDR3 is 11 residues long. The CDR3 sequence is CSVGSGETQYF. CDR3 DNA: TGCAGCGTTGGTAGCGGAGAGACCCAGTACTTC.

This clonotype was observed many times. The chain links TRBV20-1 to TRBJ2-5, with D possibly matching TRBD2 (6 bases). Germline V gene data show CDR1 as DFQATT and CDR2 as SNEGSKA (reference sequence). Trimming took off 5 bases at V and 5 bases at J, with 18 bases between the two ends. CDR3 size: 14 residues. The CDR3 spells CSAPLSGSGETQYF. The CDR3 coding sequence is TGCAGTGCTCCGCTCTCCGGGAGTGGCGAGACCCAGTACTTC.

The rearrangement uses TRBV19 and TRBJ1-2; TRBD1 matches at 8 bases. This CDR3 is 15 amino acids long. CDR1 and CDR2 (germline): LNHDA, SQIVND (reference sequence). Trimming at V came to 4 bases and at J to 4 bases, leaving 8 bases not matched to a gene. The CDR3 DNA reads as TGTGCCAGTAGTACAGGACAGGGTCCAGCCTATGGCTACACCTTC. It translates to CASSTGQGPAYGYTF.

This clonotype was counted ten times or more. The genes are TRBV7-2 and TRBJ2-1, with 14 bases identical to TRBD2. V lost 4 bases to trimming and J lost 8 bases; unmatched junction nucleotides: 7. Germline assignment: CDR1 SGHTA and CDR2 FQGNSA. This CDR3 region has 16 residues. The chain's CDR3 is CASSSRGLAGADEQFF. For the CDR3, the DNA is TGTGCCAGCAGCTCAAGGGGACTAGCGGGAGCAGATGAGCAGTTCTTC.

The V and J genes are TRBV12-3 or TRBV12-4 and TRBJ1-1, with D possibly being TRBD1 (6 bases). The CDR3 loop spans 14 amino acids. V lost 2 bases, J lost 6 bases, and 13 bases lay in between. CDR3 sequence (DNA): TGTGCCAGCAGTTTAACGGGGGCGGCGGCTGAAGCTTTCTTT. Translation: CASSLTGAAAEAFF.

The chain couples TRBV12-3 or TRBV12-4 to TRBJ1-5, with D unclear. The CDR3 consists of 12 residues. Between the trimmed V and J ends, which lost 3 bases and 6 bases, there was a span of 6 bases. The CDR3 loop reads CASSFVPQPQHF. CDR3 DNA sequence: TGTGCCAGCAGTTTCGTGCCTCAGCCCCAGCATTTT.

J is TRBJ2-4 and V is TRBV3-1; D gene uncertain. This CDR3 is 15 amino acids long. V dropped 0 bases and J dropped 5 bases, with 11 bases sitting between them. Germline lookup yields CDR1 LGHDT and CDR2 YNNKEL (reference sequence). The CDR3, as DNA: TGTGCCAGCAGCCAAGATTACGTTCCCGAAAACATTCAGTACTTC. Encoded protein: CASSQDYVPENIQYF.

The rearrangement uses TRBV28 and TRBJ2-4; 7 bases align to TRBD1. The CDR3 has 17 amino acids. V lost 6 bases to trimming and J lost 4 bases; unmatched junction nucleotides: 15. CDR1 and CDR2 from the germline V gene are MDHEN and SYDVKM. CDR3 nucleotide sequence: TGTGCCAGCAGCGCTCCAAAGGCGACAGGGATGAAAAACATTCAGTACTTC. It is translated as CASSAPKATGMKNIQYF.

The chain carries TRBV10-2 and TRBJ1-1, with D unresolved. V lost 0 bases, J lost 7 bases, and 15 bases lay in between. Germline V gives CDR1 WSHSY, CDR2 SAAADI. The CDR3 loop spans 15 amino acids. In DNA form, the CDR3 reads TGCGCCAGCAGTGAGTCGAGATACCTAGTGGGTGAAGCTTTCTTT. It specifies CASSESRYLVGEAFF.

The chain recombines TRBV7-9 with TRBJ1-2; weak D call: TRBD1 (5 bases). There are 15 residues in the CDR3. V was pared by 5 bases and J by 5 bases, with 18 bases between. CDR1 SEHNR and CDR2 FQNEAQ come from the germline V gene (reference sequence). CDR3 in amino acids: CASSPARPRQYGYTF. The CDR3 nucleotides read TGTGCCAGCAGCCCAGCCAGGCCCCGACAGTATGGCTACACCTTC.

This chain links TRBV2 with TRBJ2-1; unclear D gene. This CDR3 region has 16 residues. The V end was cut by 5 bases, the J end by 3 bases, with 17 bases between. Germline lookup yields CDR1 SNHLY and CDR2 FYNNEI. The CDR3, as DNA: TGTGCCAGCAGTCCTAACCTCTTTACACGCTACAATGAGCAGTTCTTC. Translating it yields CASSPNLFTRYNEQFF.